What follows are 28 T cell receptor beta chains derived from one specimen sequenced in a study of blood T cell repertoires in COVID-19. Data came from immunoSEQ multiplex PCR; TCRdb stores just in-frame clones and leaves some out. This sample has 70,000 to 95,000 clones; about 80% occur once, and the top ten carry 12%. The sequencing sample was made of peripheral blood. The receptors originated from a woman aged 40 to 49 with active or convalescent COVID-19.

CDR3 nucleotide sequence: TGTGCCAGCAGGAGACAGGGTTATGATGAGCAGTTCTTC. Its protein product is CASRRQGYDEQFF. The chain employs TRBV27 and TRBJ2-1; 7 nucleotides match TRBD1. V shed 6 bases, J shed 8 bases, and the junction held 7 bases outside the gene matches. CDR3 size: 13 residues. Germline loops: CDR1 MNHEY, CDR2 SMNVEV (reference sequence).

The chain couples TRBV28 to TRBJ1-5; D remains ambiguous. CDR3 length equals 13 residues. Trimming left V 7 bases short and J 7 bases short, with 14 bases between. Germline V gene lookup returns CDR1 MDHEN and CDR2 SYDVKM. In nucleotides, the CDR3 is TGTGCCAGCACCTATCCCCTGGAGCAGCCCCAGCATTTT. Its protein product is CASTYPLEQPQHF. Combining the CDR3 with reference TRBV28 and TRBJ1-5 gives the whole variable domain DVKVTQSSRYLVKRTGEKVFLECVQDMDHENMFWYRQDPGLGLRLIYFSYDVKMKEKGDIPEGYSVSREKKERFSLILESASTNQTSMYLCASTYPLEQPQHFGDGTRLSIL.

CDR3: CSVAEGNGIQYF. CDR3 DNA sequence: TGCAGCGTTGCGGAGGGGAATGGCATTCAGTACTTC. The V call is TRBV29-1, the J call TRBJ2-4; tentatively, D is TRBD2 (6 bases). Germline CDR1 is SQVTM and CDR2 is ANQGSEA. V was cut by 4 bases and J by 9 bases, with 13 bases left in between. This CDR3 has 12 residues.

The chain joins TRBV28 to TRBJ1-5; no clear D gene. V lost 5 bases, J lost 3 bases, and 11 bases lay in between. The CDR3 is 14 amino acids. Germline V gene sequence: CDR1 MDHEN, CDR2 SYDVKM. As DNA, the CDR3 is TGTGCCAGCAGTCGGCGGAATAACAATCAGCCCCAGCATTTT. It translates to CASSRRNNNQPQHF. Full variable domain (remainder filled in from reference TRBV28 and TRBJ1-5): DVKVTQSSRYLVKRTGEKVFLECVQDMDHENMFWYRQDPGLGLRLIYFSYDVKMKEKGDIPEGYSVSREKKERFSLILESASTNQTSMYLCASSRRNNNQPQHFGDGTRLSIL.

The chain carries TRBV30 and TRBJ2-5, with a weak D call TRBD1 (6 bases). This CDR3 has 13 amino acids. V lost 3 bases and J lost 5, with 13 bases in between. Germline CDR1 GTSNPN, CDR2 SVGIG (reference sequence). CDR3 sequence reads: CAWRPGAFETQYF. In nucleotides, the CDR3 is TGTGCCTGGAGGCCAGGGGCATTCGAGACCCAGTACTTC.

The rearrangement uses TRBV27 and TRBJ2-5, with D possibly being TRBD1 (6 bases). This CDR3 is built from 14 residues. V was trimmed by 4 bases and J by 2 bases, leaving 11 bases between them. Germline assignment: CDR1 MNHEY and CDR2 SMNVEV (reference sequence). The CDR3 DNA reads TGTGCCAGCAGTTCCCGGGACACGCAAGAGACCCAGTACTTC. It encodes CASSSRDTQETQYF.

This clone is a singleton in its sample. This chain links TRBV7-2 with TRBJ2-2, with a tentative D call TRBD2 (6 bases). Germline CDR1 SGHTA, CDR2 FQGNSA. Trimming took off 6 bases at V and 8 bases at J, with 19 bases between the two ends. CDR3 length: 15 residues. CDR3 nucleotide sequence: TGTGCCAGCAGAGTCCAGGGAACGGGGGAAGGGGAGCTGTTTTTT. Translated: CASRVQGTGEGELFF.

The chain joins TRBV15 to TRBJ2-7; 7 positions match TRBD1. V gave up 3 bases and J gave up 1 base; unmatched junction bases: 3. Germline CDR1 LNHNV, CDR2 YYDKDF (reference sequence). The CDR3 loop spans 14 amino acids. CDR3 residues: CATSSDRVSYEQYF. The DNA for the CDR3 is TGTGCCACCAGCAGCGACAGGGTGTCCTACGAGCAGTACTTC.

This clone was detected a few times. The chain uses TRBV21-1 and TRBJ2-5; TRBD2, the D gene given by the table, was not confirmed from the DNA. TRBV21-1 is listed as a pseudogene. The CDR3 is 16 amino acids. The CDR3 DNA sequence: TGTGCCAGCAGCAAAGGGGGGGACGTGGCGCAAGAGACCCAGTACTTC. It specifies CASSKGGDVAQETQYF.

The V and J genes are TRBV7-9 and TRBJ2-3; 16 bases agree with TRBD2. J gave up 4 bases and V 0 bases, and 1 base lay outside the gene matches. Per the germline V gene, CDR1 is SEHNR and CDR2 is FQNEAQ (reference sequence). The CDR3 totals 17 residues. The DNA for the CDR3 is TGTGCCAGCAGCTTAGCGGGACTAGCGGGAGGGGCAGATACGCAGTATTTT. This gives the protein CASSLAGLAGGADTQYF.

V gene TRBV20-1 combines with J gene TRBJ2-7; D not resolved. This CDR3 comprises 11 residues. V lost 4 bases and J 5 bases, leaving 9 bases between the germline ends. Germline CDR1 DFQATT, CDR2 SNEGSKA (reference sequence). In DNA, the CDR3 is TGCAGTGCTACTAGTGCGGACGAGCAGTACTTC. Protein: CSATSADEQYF.

This chain connects TRBV27 to TRBJ2-7; 14 bases line up with TRBD2. The trim removed 6 bases at V and 4 bases at J, leaving 8 bases unmatched. The germline V gene has CDR1 MNHEY and CDR2 SMNVEV (reference sequence). The CDR3 consists of 16 residues. CDR3 protein: CASRWGTSGSLYEQYF. DNA of the CDR3: TGTGCCAGCAGATGGGGGACTAGCGGGAGTTTGTACGAGCAGTACTTC.

This clone has a single count. This rearrangement joins TRBV11-3 to TRBJ2-5; TRBD1 might be the D (5 bases). The germline CDR1 and CDR2 sequences are SGHNT and YENEEA. The CDR3 extends over 13 amino acids. V lost 1 base to trimming and J lost 5 bases, with 8 bases between them. Here the CDR3 DNA reads TGTGCCAGCAGCTTAGCAGGGATGGAGACCCAGTACTTC. Residues: CASSLAGMETQYF.

This sequence joins TRBV30 and TRBJ2-5; tentatively, D is TRBD1 (6 bases). Germline V CDR1 and CDR2: GTSNPN, SVGIG (reference sequence). The CDR3 consists of 14 residues. The V gene lost 4 bases and the J gene lost 1 base, with 13 bases spanning the gap. The chain's CDR3 is CAWTQGIGQETQYF. The CDR3, as DNA: TGTGCCTGGACCCAGGGGATCGGCCAAGAGACCCAGTACTTC.

The gene calls are TRBV28 and TRBJ1-6; D may be TRBD1 (6 bases). This CDR3 is 16 amino acids long. The germline V gene encodes CDR1 MDHEN and CDR2 SYDVKM. Trimming left V 8 bases short and J 1 base short, with 15 bases between. CDR3 sequence (DNA): TGTGCCAGCGGGGGGGCAGGGGAGTCCTATAATTCACCCCTCCACTTT. Translated: CASGGAGESYNSPLHF. The full variable domain, with the rest looked up from reference TRBV28 and TRBJ1-6, is DVKVTQSSRYLVKRTGEKVFLECVQDMDHENMFWYRQDPGLGLRLIYFSYDVKMKEKGDIPEGYSVSREKKERFSLILESASTNQTSMYLCASGGAGESYNSPLHFGNGTRLTVT.

The gene calls are TRBV6-6 and TRBJ1-5; tentative D call: TRBD1 (5 bases). V lost 9 bases to trimming and J lost 4 bases, with 13 bases between them. This CDR3 is built from 13 residues. Germline CDR1 MNHNY, CDR2 SVGAGI (reference sequence). The CDR3 sequence: CASNTGLNQPQHF. For the CDR3, the DNA is TGTGCCAGTAATACAGGACTAAATCAGCCCCAGCATTTT.

The V and J genes are TRBV5-1 and TRBJ1-4; D is perhaps TRBD1 (6 bases). This CDR3 region has 17 residues. V lost 3 bases, J lost 4 bases, and 19 bases lay in between. Germline V gives CDR1 SGHRS, CDR2 YFSETQ. The DNA for the CDR3 is TGCGCCAGCAGCTCCTCCCCTACAGGGTTTAATAATGAAAAACTGTTTTTT. It yields the protein CASSSSPTGFNNEKLFF.

The chain is built from TRBV4-2 and TRBJ1-5; a possible D gene is TRBD1 (6 bases). The CDR3 loop spans 16 amino acids. The V end was cut by 0 bases, the J end by 1 base, with 10 bases between. Germline CDR1 and CDR2: LGHNA and YNFKEQ. The CDR3 sequence: CASSQETGKSNQPQHF. CDR3 coding DNA: TGTGCCAGCAGCCAAGAAACAGGGAAGAGCAATCAGCCCCAGCATTTT.

The rearrangement links TRBV2 to TRBJ1-4; D is possibly TRBD1 (5 bases). Per germline, CDR1 SNHLY and CDR2 FYNNEI. The CDR3 totals 16 residues. Trimming took 0 bases from V and 8 from J, leaving 16 bases between them. CDR3: CASSEALGGTREKLFF. The CDR3 DNA sequence: TGTGCCAGCAGTGAAGCGCTGGGGGGAACTCGGGAAAAACTGTTTTTT.

The sample holds a few counts of this clone. V usage is TRBV9 and J usage is TRBJ2-2, with 11 bases that match TRBD2. The CDR3 sequence is 17 residues long. CDR1 and CDR2 from the germline V gene are SGDLS and YYNGEE. V shed 8 bases and J 3 bases; nucleotides not matched to a gene: 12. The CDR3, as DNA: TGTGCCAGTCCTAGGGTAGCGGGGGGGCCGGACACCGGGGAGCTGTTTTTT. Its protein is CASPRVAGGPDTGELFF.

V gene TRBV28 combines with J gene TRBJ1-2, with a tentative D call TRBD1 (5 bases). The CDR3 consists of 14 residues. V was pared by 4 bases and J by 6 bases, with 15 bases between. Looked up from germline, CDR1 is MDHEN and CDR2 is SYDVKM. The CDR3 is CASSSGTWGDGYTF. CDR3 sequence (DNA): TGTGCCAGCAGTTCCGGGACTTGGGGTGATGGCTACACCTTC.

The chain uses TRBV19 and TRBJ1-6; D gene ambiguous. Germline assignment: CDR1 LNHDA and CDR2 SQIVND (reference sequence). The CDR3 is 17 amino acids. V shed 5 bases and J shed 0 bases, with 14 bases lying between them. The CDR3 nucleotides are TGTGCCAGTAGTGACGCAGGCCAACTCTCCTATAATTCACCCCTCCACTTT. The encoded protein is CASSDAGQLSYNSPLHF. Full variable domain (outside the CDR3, taken from reference TRBV19 and TRBJ1-6): DGGITQSPKYLFRKEGQNVTLSCEQNLNHDAMYWYRQDPGQGLRLIYYSQIVNDFQKGDIAEGYSVSREKKESFPLTVTSAQKNPTAFYLCASSDAGQLSYNSPLHFGNGTRLTVT.

The J gene is TRBJ2-4, the V gene TRBV5-1; 8 bases match TRBD2. Per the germline V gene, CDR1 is SGHRS and CDR2 is YFSETQ. The CDR3 is made up of 12 amino acids. V lost 2 bases to trimming and J lost 8 bases; unmatched junction nucleotides: 0. CDR3: CASSLAGDIQYF. The CDR3 bases are TGCGCCAGCAGCTTAGCGGGAGACATTCAGTACTTC.

This clone was observed a handful of times. Other DNA sequences within the sample encode an identical CDR3. The chain links TRBV7-8 to TRBJ2-2; D is perhaps TRBD1 (6 bases). Germline loops: CDR1 SGHVS, CDR2 FQNEAQ. Trimming pared 0 bases from V and 4 bases from J, leaving 6 bases between. The CDR3 is 14 residues long. CDR3 nucleotide sequence: TGTGCCAGCAGCTTAGCCAGGGGCACCGGGGAGCTGTTTTTT. The encoded protein is CASSLARGTGELFF.

This chain links TRBV5-1 with TRBJ1-4; the D gene is possibly TRBD1 (6 bases). The germline V gene encodes CDR1 SGHRS and CDR2 YFSETQ. The CDR3 runs 14 residues. Deletions cut 1 base from V and 5 bases from J, with 9 bases between. The CDR3 DNA sequence: TGCGCCAGCAGCTTGCCGGGACAAAATGAAAAACTGTTTTTT. This translates into CASSLPGQNEKLFF.

The chain carries TRBV5-1 and TRBJ1-1, with TRBD1 as a possible D gene (5 bases). Germline V CDR1 and CDR2: SGHRS, YFSETQ. V shed 4 bases and J shed 4 bases, with 14 bases lying between them. The CDR3 totals 14 residues. The CDR3 sequence: CASSQQGVSTEAFF. In nucleotides, the CDR3 is TGCGCCAGCAGCCAGCAAGGGGTGAGCACTGAAGCTTTCTTT.

This chain joins TRBV4-3 and TRBJ1-1; D is uncertain. The V end lost 0 bases, the J end lost 3 bases, and 11 bases lay between the germline ends. Looked up from germline, CDR1 is LGHNA and CDR2 is YSLEER. This CDR3 spans 15 amino acids. The CDR3 is CASSQDLTLDTEAFF. CDR3 in DNA: TGCGCCAGCAGCCAAGATCTGACTTTAGACACTGAAGCTTTCTTT.

The chain employs TRBV4-1 and TRBJ1-4, with 9 bases that match TRBD1. V was pared by 2 bases and J by 8 bases, with 6 bases of the junction left unmatched. Germline V gene data show CDR1 as MGHRA and CDR2 as YSYEKL. The CDR3 runs to 15 residues. CDR3 DNA: TGCGCCAGCAGCCAAACGGACAGGGGATCGGAAAAACTGTTTTTT. It specifies CASSQTDRGSEKLFF.